The present entry profiles one T cell receptor (beta chain) with its context. V lost 3 bases, J lost 1 base, and 8 bases lay in between. Germline CDR1 reads SGHKS; CDR2 reads YYEKEE (reference sequence). CDR3 length: 13 residues. This sample was included in a study of T cells after somatic rescue of genetic block. Data came from immunoSEQ multiplex PCR; TCRdb stores just in-frame clones and leaves some out. The table shows roughly 10,000 clones, with around 70% occurring only once. Sequencing was done on a sample of peripheral blood mononuclear cells (PBMCs). The sequence was collected from a boy aged 5-17 years. The chain combines TRBV5-5 with TRBJ2-7, with no clear D. The CDR3 is CASSSRESYEQYF. CDR3 DNA: TGTGCCAGCAGCTCGAGAGAGTCCTACGAGCAGTACTTC.